A selection of T cell receptor beta chains follows, all from one sample in a study of naive and memory T cell subsets. One entry per CDR3 protein results from TCRdb running MiXCR on the UMI-ligation and nested PCR reads. The sample contains roughly 130,000 distinct CDR3 sequences, approximately 37% of which appear only once. Sequences were obtained from central memory CD4+ T cells from blood. The receptors here all came from a human donor in good health. CDR3s include the opening cysteine and the closing phenylalanine or tryptophan. Fields, in order: D gene, clone size, V gene, J gene, CDR3 DNA, CDR3 protein. The D gene is left open where the match is weak. Expanded clones get a size class; other rows say once, few or many, or leave the size out.

TRBD1	.	TRBV28	TRBJ1-5	TGTGCCAGCAGCCCTTCGGACAGGTCGGATAGGCCCCAGCATTTT	CASSPSDRSDRPQHF
TRBD1	few	TRBV29-1	TRBJ2-2	TGCAGCGTTGAGGACAGGGCCCACCTCAACGGGGAGCTGTTTTTT	CSVEDRAHLNGELFF
TRBD1	.	TRBV2	TRBJ1-4	TGTGCCAGCAGCCCAGGGACAGCTAATGAAAAACTGTTTTTT	CASSPGTANEKLFF
TRBD2	few	TRBV20-1	TRBJ2-7	TGCAGTGCTAGAGATGGGGGGGGAACGAGCGAGCAGTACTTC	CSARDGGGTSEQYF
.	few	TRBV7-2	TRBJ2-7	TGTGCCAGCAGCTTTATGATCCACGAGCAGTACTTC	CASSFMIHEQYF
.	.	TRBV28	TRBJ2-5	TGTGCCAGCAGTGTGAGCCCGGCGGTGGAGACCCAGTACTTC	CASSVSPAVETQYF
.	many	TRBV12-3/TRBV12-4	TRBJ2-1	TGTGCCAGCAGGTACAATGAGCAGTTCTTC	CASRYNEQFF
TRBD1	few	TRBV5-1	TRBJ2-1	TGCGCCAGCAGCACGGACAGGGGTTACAATGAGCAGTTCTTC	CASSTDRGYNEQFF
TRBD1	few	TRBV18	TRBJ2-6	TGTGCCAGCTCACCGCAAAGGACAGGTTCTGGGGCCAACGTCCTGACTTTC	CASSPQRTGSGANVLTF
TRBD2	few	TRBV5-1	TRBJ2-3	TGCGCCAGCAGCTACCCCTTAGCGGGAGACGCAGATACGCAGTATTTT	CASSYPLAGDADTQYF
.	few	TRBV11-2	TRBJ2-7	TGTGCCAGCAGCTTAGAATCGGCTAGCGCATTCTACGAGCAGTACTTC	CASSLESASAFYEQYF
.	few	TRBV15	TRBJ2-3	TGTGCCACCAGCGGGACAACGGCCCTGTACACAGATACGCAGTATTTT	CATSGTTALYTDTQYF
TRBD1	few	TRBV29-1	TRBJ1-1	TGCAGCGTTGGGGACAGGGTGTTCAACACTGAAGCTTTCTTT	CSVGDRVFNTEAFF
TRBD2	.	TRBV6-6	TRBJ2-5	TGTGCCAGCAGTTCAATGGGGGGGTCTACCGAGACCCAGTACTTC	CASSSMGGSTETQYF
TRBD2	many	TRBV4-3	TRBJ2-3	TGCGCCAGCAGTACACAGAGGACTAGCGTCGCAGATACGCAGTATTTT	CASSTQRTSVADTQYF
TRBD1	many	TRBV29-1	TRBJ2-3	TGCAGCGTTGATCAGGGGGCGAACACAGATACGCAGTATTTT	CSVDQGANTDTQYF
.	.	TRBV20-1	TRBJ2-3	TGCAGTGCCCCCAACAGGCAGACAGATACGCAGTATTTT	CSAPNRQTDTQYF
.	few	TRBV29-1	TRBJ2-1	TGCAGCGTTCGTTACTCTACCACAACCTCCTACAATGAGCAGTTCTTC	CSVRYSTTTSYNEQFF
.	.	TRBV6-5	TRBJ2-3	TGTGCCAGCAGGACCTACAGGGCTCTTAGCACAGATACGCAGTATTTT	CASRTYRALSTDTQYF
.	few	TRBV28	TRBJ1-4	TGTGCCAGCACCTTGGGGACGGAGAATGAAAAACTGTTTTTT	CASTLGTENEKLFF
.	.	TRBV6-5	TRBJ1-2	TGTGCCAGCAGGCCCGACAGAGGTTACTATGGCTACACCTTC	CASRPDRGYYGYTF
.	few	TRBV27	TRBJ2-7	TGTGCCAGCAGTTTTGGGTTACAGGGCTTCGAGCAGTACTTC	CASSFGLQGFEQYF
.	.	TRBV7-9	TRBJ1-2	TGTGCCAGCAGCTTACGGGGGTTCTATGGCTACACCTTC	CASSLRGFYGYTF
.	few	TRBV6-1	TRBJ2-7	TGTGCCAGCAGTGAAAGCCCCGGCCAAGACTACGAGCAGTACTTC	CASSESPGQDYEQYF
.	.	TRBV27	TRBJ2-3	TGTGCCAGCAGTAAGCAGGGGAGGACAGATACGCAGTATTTT	CASSKQGRTDTQYF